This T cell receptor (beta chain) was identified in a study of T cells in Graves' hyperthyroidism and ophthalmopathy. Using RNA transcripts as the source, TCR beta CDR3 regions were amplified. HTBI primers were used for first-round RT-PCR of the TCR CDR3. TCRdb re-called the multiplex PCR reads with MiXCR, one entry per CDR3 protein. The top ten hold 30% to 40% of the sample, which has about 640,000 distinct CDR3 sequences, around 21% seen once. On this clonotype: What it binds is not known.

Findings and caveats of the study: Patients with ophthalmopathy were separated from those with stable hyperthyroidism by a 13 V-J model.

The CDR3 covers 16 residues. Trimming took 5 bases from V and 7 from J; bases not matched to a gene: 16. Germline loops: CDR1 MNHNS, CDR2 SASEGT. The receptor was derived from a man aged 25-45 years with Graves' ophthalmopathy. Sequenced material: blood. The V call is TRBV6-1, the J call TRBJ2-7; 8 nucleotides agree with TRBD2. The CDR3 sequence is CASSPVRDGRAREQYF. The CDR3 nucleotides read TGTGCCAGCAGTCCAGTCAGGGACGGGAGGGCCAGGGAGCAGTACTTC.